Shown below are 30 T cell receptor beta chains from a single sample sequenced in a study of human T cells and chemical hapten exposure. The time point is: pre-sensitization, week 0. Treatment specified: therapeutic diphenylcyclopropenone sensitization with weekly scalp DPC. One entry per CDR3 protein, called by TCRdb with MiXCR from the RACE reads. Of over 35,000 distinct CDR3 sequences in the sample, approximately 10% were seen once. Here the sequenced sample was whole blood, taken in connection with sensitization to the hapten diphenylcyclopropenone (DPC). These receptors all stem from a man aged 30 to 39 with alopecia areata. Some clones in this sample may be carry-over from other donors' samples.

The V call is TRBV13, the J call TRBJ2-7; D unclear. V was pared by 5 bases and J by 4 bases, with 9 bases between. Germline loops: CDR1 PRHDT, CDR2 FYEKMQ (reference sequence). The CDR3 length is 12 residues. The CDR3 sequence is CASSRFDYEQYV. Written as DNA, the CDR3 is TGTGCCAGCAGCCGTTTTGATTACGAGCAGTACGTC.

This clonotype was recorded many times. J is TRBJ1-4 and V is TRBV20-1, with TRBD1 identical over 10 bases. The length of the CDR3 is 15 residues. Germline V gene data show CDR1 as DFQATT and CDR2 as SNEGSKA (reference sequence). The DNA for the CDR3 is TGCGCTTGCCAGGGACAGGGGAGAACTAATGAAAAACTGTTTTTT. Translating it yields CACQGQGRTNEKLFF.

This clonotype was counted many times. This chain joins TRBV19 and TRBJ2-3, with D unclear. Trimming left V 4 bases short and J 6 bases short, with 17 bases between. The CDR3 covers 15 residues. Germline loops: CDR1 LNHDA, CDR2 SQIVND (reference sequence). CDR3 amino acids: CASSSRTQLVDTQYF. DNA of the CDR3: TGTGCCAGTAGTAGCAGGACCCAGCTAGTGGATACGCAGTATTTT.

The chain employs TRBV6-1 and TRBJ2-1; 8 nucleotides match TRBD2. V shed 7 bases and J 8 bases; nucleotides not matched to a gene: 13. CDR3 length: 15 amino acids. From germline, CDR1 is MNHNS and CDR2 SASEGT. The CDR3 DNA reads TGTGCCAGCATACGTGCGGGGGGCCCTACGGATGAGCAGTTCTTC. It encodes CASIRAGGPTDEQFF.

The V call is TRBV6-2 or TRBV6-3, the J call TRBJ2-3; 14 bases align to TRBD2. V lost 8 bases, J lost 7 bases, and 14 bases stayed unmatched. CDR3 length: 17 amino acids. Germline V CDR1 and CDR2: MNHEY, SVGEGT. The CDR3 DNA reads TGTGCCAGCCTGCCTTCGGGACTAGCGGGAGTTCTGAATACGCAGTATTTT. Protein product: CASLPSGLAGVLNTQYF.

This clonotype was detected a few times. The chain couples TRBV5-5 to TRBJ2-3, with 8 bases identical to TRBD2. Trimming cost V 5 bases and J 2 bases; bases outside gene matches: 16. CDR1 is SGHKS and CDR2 is YYEKEE in the germline V gene (reference sequence). The CDR3 is 18 amino acids. The CDR3, as DNA: TGTGCCAGCAGTTCAGACAGGTCCGGGAGGGCATACACAGATACGCAGTATTTT. It yields the protein CASSSDRSGRAYTDTQYF.

This clonotype has just a few counts. This chain uses TRBV29-1 with TRBJ2-5, with D possibly matching TRBD1 (6 bases). CDR1 SQVTM and CDR2 ANQGSEA come from the germline V gene. Trimming took 1 base from V and 6 from J, leaving 12 bases between them. The CDR3 sequence is 13 residues long. The CDR3 region has the DNA TGCAGCGTTGAAGCCCCGGGACAAAAGACCCAGTACTTC. This sequence encodes CSVEAPGQKTQYF.

This clonotype is medium-sized (0.01 to 0.1%) in the sample. The CDR3 sequence: CASSPRQVTPLHF. CDR3 nucleotides: TGTGCCAGCAGCCCAAGACAGGTGACACCCCTCCACTTT. The chain combines TRBV7-9 with TRBJ1-6, with D possibly matching TRBD1 (6 bases). CDR1 is SEHNR, CDR2 FQNEAQ, per germline (reference sequence). The ends were cut back, 5 bases at V and 11 bases at J, with 13 bases in the middle. This CDR3 has 13 amino acids.

The rearrangement links TRBV20-1 to TRBJ1-5; D may be TRBD1 (5 bases). Germline V gives CDR1 DFQATT, CDR2 SNEGSKA (reference sequence). V was pared by 4 bases and J by 0 bases, with 16 bases between. This CDR3 contains 16 residues. The CDR3 is CSAKGLGFSSNQPQHF. CDR3 nucleotides: TGCAGTGCTAAGGGACTGGGATTTTCTAGCAATCAGCCCCAGCATTTT.

In this sample, this clonotype turned up a few times. This chain links TRBV7-9 with TRBJ1-1; D unresolved. The V and J ends lost 7 bases and 1 base respectively, with 4 bases between them. The CDR3 loop spans 11 amino acids. Germline V gene lookup returns CDR1 SEHNR and CDR2 FQNEAQ (reference sequence). The CDR3 nucleotides are TGTGCCAGCAAGGGGAACACTGAAGCTTTCTTT. Translating gives CASKGNTEAFF. The full variable domain, its missing parts supplied by reference TRBV7-9 and TRBJ1-1, is DTGVSQNPRHKITKRGQNVTFRCDPISEHNRLYWYRQTLGQGPEFLTYFQNEAQLEKSRLLSDRFSAERPKGSFSTLEIQRTEQGDSAMYLCASKGNTEAFFGQGTRLTVV.

This clonotype was found many times. V is TRBV11-2 and J is TRBJ2-2, with 7 nucleotides matching TRBD2. Germline V gene data show CDR1 as SGHAT and CDR2 as FQNNGV. Germline trimming cut 0 bases from V and 0 bases from J; bases unmatched to any gene: 4. The CDR3 runs to 17 residues. The CDR3 region is CASSLEPSGPNTGELFF. In nucleotides, the CDR3 is TGTGCCAGCAGCTTAGAGCCTAGCGGTCCGAACACCGGGGAGCTGTTTTTT.

This clonotype was detected many times. V usage is TRBV7-8 and J usage is TRBJ1-2; 9 nucleotides align to TRBD1. In germline, CDR1 is SGHVS, CDR2 FQNEAQ. The CDR3 runs to 14 residues. J lost 2 bases, V lost 5 bases, and 3 bases had no gene match. The CDR3 protein is CASSVQGANYGYTF. For the CDR3, the DNA is TGTGCCAGCAGCGTACAGGGGGCCAACTATGGCTACACCTTC.

The chain couples TRBV9 to TRBJ1-3, with unresolved D. The length of the CDR3 is 16 residues. Germline lookup yields CDR1 SGDLS and CDR2 YYNGEE. The V end was cut by 0 bases, the J end by 0 bases, with 10 bases between. DNA for the CDR3: TGTGCCAGCAGCGTAGCTACTGGACTCTCTGGAAACACCATATATTTT. Translating gives CASSVATGLSGNTIYF.

This clonotype came up a few times. The chain combines TRBV5-8 with TRBJ1-1, with 10 bases identical to TRBD1. V shed 2 bases, J shed 5 bases, and the junction held 9 bases outside the gene matches. The CDR3 totals 16 residues. CDR1 is SGHTS and CDR2 is YDEGEE in the germline V gene. CDR3 in DNA: TGTGCCAGCAGCTTCGACAGGGGGCGAGGGTGGACTGAAGCTTTCTTT. Its translation is CASSFDRGRGWTEAFF.

This clonotype appeared many times. The chain combines TRBV7-8 with TRBJ1-6, with D perhaps TRBD1 (5 bases). The CDR3 has 16 residues. Germline V gene sequence: CDR1 SGHVS, CDR2 FQNEAQ. Trimming stripped 4 bases from V and 6 bases from J, with 16 bases between. This chain's CDR3 is CASSSLARGTNSPLHF. The CDR3 DNA follows: TGTGCCAGCAGCTCTTTAGCCCGGGGGACTAATTCACCCCTCCACTTT.

The chain links TRBV5-1 to TRBJ1-1, with D possibly matching TRBD1 (5 bases). The CDR3 loop spans 15 amino acids. Looked up from germline, CDR1 is SGHRS and CDR2 is YFSETQ. V was trimmed by 1 base and J by 1 base, leaving 11 bases between them. The CDR3 protein is CASSLSGPTNTEAFF. In DNA, the CDR3 is TGCGCCAGCAGCTTGTCGGGGCCCACGAACACTGAAGCTTTCTTT.

This clonotype was found many times. This chain connects TRBV6-5 to TRBJ2-3; 7 bases fit TRBD2. This CDR3 contains 15 residues. Per germline, CDR1 MNHEY and CDR2 SVGAGI. J gave up 7 bases and V 0 bases, and 7 bases lay outside the gene matches. For the CDR3, the DNA is TGTGCCAGCAGTTACTCGGCTAGCGGACCTAATACGCAGTATTTT. Its translation: CASSYSASGPNTQYF.

In this sample, this clonotype turned up many times. This chain connects TRBV7-9 to TRBJ1-6; D not resolved. This CDR3 is 16 amino acids long. The germline CDR1 and CDR2 sequences are SEHNR and FQNEAQ (reference sequence). V was clipped by 0 bases and J by 5 bases, with 11 bases between them. The CDR3, as DNA: TGTGCCAGCAGCTTAGCGCAATTTGCCGATAATTCACCCCTCCACTTT. Protein sequence: CASSLAQFADNSPLHF.

This clonotype was detected a few times. The chain employs TRBV27 and TRBJ2-7; D not resolved. Germline V gives CDR1 MNHEY, CDR2 SMNVEV (reference sequence). The CDR3 contains 14 residues. The V gene lost 2 bases and the J gene lost 3 bases, with 11 bases spanning the gap. The CDR3, as DNA: TGTGCCAGCAGTTTACCCCCAGTTCTCTACGAGCAGTACGTC. Its translation: CASSLPPVLYEQYV.

This clonotype has more than one count but fewer than ten. This rearrangement joins TRBV12-3 or TRBV12-4 to TRBJ2-5, with D perhaps assigned TRBD1 or TRBD2 (6 bases each). Trimming stripped 7 bases from V and 7 bases from J, with 13 bases between. The CDR3 loop spans 12 amino acids. The CDR3 loop reads CASMGGAGTQYF. The CDR3 DNA is TGTGCCAGCATGGGGGGCGCGGGGACCCAGTACTTC.

This clonotype is medium-sized within its sample. The chain combines TRBV6-4 with TRBJ2-3; D may be TRBD2 (6 bases). The CDR3 covers 14 residues. Per the germline V gene, CDR1 is MRHNA and CDR2 is SNTAGT. V gave up 2 bases and J gave up 5 bases, with 11 bases separating them. The CDR3 nucleotides read TGTGCCAGCAGTGACGGCCAGGGAGGAGATACGCAGTATTTT. Encoded protein: CASSDGQGGDTQYF.

This chain's CDR3 is CASSPSWGAETQYF. CDR3 DNA: TGTGCCAGCTCACCATCGTGGGGGGCAGAGACCCAGTACTTC. The chain uses TRBV18 and TRBJ2-5; D tentatively fits TRBD1 or TRBD2 (6 bases each). CDR3 length: 14 amino acids. CDR1 is KGHSH and CDR2 is LQKENI in the germline V gene. Trimming left V 2 bases short and J 4 bases short, with 11 bases between.

This clonotype was detected a few times. V gene TRBV5-1 combines with J gene TRBJ2-1; 7 positions agree with TRBD2. Germline assignment: CDR1 SGHRS and CDR2 YFSETQ. The CDR3 runs to 16 residues. V lost 3 bases to trimming and J lost 4 bases; unmatched junction nucleotides: 10. In DNA form, the CDR3 reads TGCGCCAGCAGCTGGGCCGGCGGGAGAGCGTACAATGAGCAGTTCTTC. Translated, it gives CASSWAGGRAYNEQFF.

The J gene is TRBJ2-5, the V gene TRBV3-1; the D is unclear. Germline V CDR1 and CDR2: LGHDT, YNNKEL (reference sequence). Trimming took off 1 base at V and 2 bases at J, with 11 bases between the two ends. The CDR3 spans 15 residues. The CDR3 coding sequence is TGTGCCAGCAGCCAAGGGCCCATGGCACAAGAGACCCAGTACTTC. Its translation: CASSQGPMAQETQYF.

In its sample, this clonotype was seen a few times. The genes are TRBV9 and TRBJ1-2; a weak D match, TRBD1 (6 bases). Trimming shortened V by 3 bases and J by 4 bases, and 10 bases separated the two germline ends. Germline-derived CDR1 and CDR2 are SGDLS and YYNGEE. The CDR3 contains 13 residues. The DNA for the CDR3 is TGTGCCAGCAGCGCAGGGGACATCTATGGCTACACCTTC. It encodes CASSAGDIYGYTF.

The V gene is TRBV21-1, the J gene TRBJ2-3; no check of the table's D call, TRBD1, against the DNA was made. TRBV21-1 is a recognized pseudogene. This CDR3 contains 17 residues. The CDR3 DNA is TGTGCCAGCAGAAGAGGGGGGGCGAAGACCTTCACAGATACGCAGTATTTT. Amino acid sequence: CASRRGGAKTFTDTQYF.

The chain recombines TRBV5-5 with TRBJ2-3, with D unresolved. This CDR3 contains 14 residues. The germline V gene encodes CDR1 SGHKS and CDR2 YYEKEE (reference sequence). V lost 0 bases and J lost 6, with 11 bases in between. DNA of the CDR3: TGTGCCAGCAGCTTGGGGAGCCCGGCGGATACGCAGTATTTT. Its translation is CASSLGSPADTQYF. Variable domain in full (rest from reference TRBV5-5 and TRBJ2-3): DAGVTQSPTHLIKTRGQQVTLRCSPISGHKSVSWYQQVLGQGPQFIFQYYEKEERGRGNFPDRFSARQFPNYSSELNVNALLLGDSALYLCASSLGSPADTQYFGPGTRLTVL.

The chain is built from TRBV11-1 and TRBJ1-1, with a weak D call TRBD1 (6 bases). The germline V and J ends were trimmed by 5 bases and 1 base, with 11 bases remaining between them. CDR1 SGHAT and CDR2 FQDESV come from the germline V gene (reference sequence). The CDR3 consists of 14 residues. The CDR3 reads CASSVRGSNTEAFF. The CDR3 bases are TGTGCCAGCAGCGTCAGGGGCTCGAACACTGAAGCTTTCTTT.

This clonotype was counted a few times. The J gene is TRBJ2-7, the V gene TRBV29-1, with a weak D call TRBD1 (6 bases). This CDR3 contains 11 residues. Germline V gene lookup returns CDR1 SQVTM and CDR2 ANQGSEA. The V and J ends lost 4 bases and 4 bases respectively, with 8 bases between them. The DNA for the CDR3 is TGCAGCGTTGGGACAGCTTACGAGCAGTACTTC. Encoded protein: CSVGTAYEQYF.

The chain has TRBV7-2 and TRBJ2-5; 7 bases are shared with TRBD1. CDR1 and CDR2 from the germline V gene are SGHTA and FQGNSA. The CDR3 covers 14 residues. V shed 6 bases and J 0 bases; nucleotides not matched to a gene: 4. The CDR3 nucleotides are TGTGCCAGCAGAAGGGACAGCAACCAAGAGACCCAGTACTTC. It yields the protein CASRRDSNQETQYF.